Below, 23 T cell receptor beta chains from the same sample are listed, as sequenced in a study of CD8 T cells in ankylosing spondylitis. Study results and limitations: Made up of 7 to 9 highly homologous variants, a TCR beta motif appeared characteristic of ankylosing spondylitis blood.

Their antigens are not known. Via MiXCR, TCRdb re-called the 5' RACE reads, giving one row per CDR3 protein. The table has 450,000 or so distinct CDR3 sequences, about 24% seen once. Sample: blood, either unsorted or a sorted T cell fraction (not recorded which). These TCRs come from a male donor with ankylosing spondylitis.

The chain recombines TRBV5-1 with TRBJ2-3; the D is unclear. The CDR3 consists of 15 residues. V gave up 2 bases and J gave up 0 bases, with 10 bases separating them. Germline V gene sequence: CDR1 SGHRS, CDR2 YFSETQ. The CDR3 region is CASSFYRTSTDTQYF. The CDR3 coding sequence is TGCGCCAGCAGCTTCTACAGAACTAGCACAGATACGCAGTATTTT.

This clonotype was counted many times. This rearrangement joins TRBV5-6 to TRBJ2-3; 10 bases line up with TRBD1. Germline V lookup: CDR1 SGHDT, CDR2 YYEEEE. After removal of 0 bases from V and 4 bases from J, the junction contained 5 bases not matched to a gene. The CDR3 spans 16 residues. The CDR3 DNA sequence: TGTGCCAGCAGCTTGGAGGGACAGGGGATGGCAGATACGCAGTATTTT. It specifies CASSLEGQGMADTQYF.

The CDR3: CASSLVGQGYGYTF. CDR3 coding DNA: TGTGCCAGCAGCTTAGTGGGACAGGGCTATGGCTACACCTTC. The rearrangement uses TRBV7-9 and TRBJ1-2; TRBD1 matches at 9 bases. This CDR3 has 14 amino acids. J was trimmed by 4 bases and V by 1 base; bases with no gene match: 1. Germline assignment: CDR1 SEHNR and CDR2 FQNEAQ (reference sequence).

The chain recombines TRBV7-2 with TRBJ2-1; 7 positions agree with TRBD1. Germline V gene lookup returns CDR1 SGHTA and CDR2 FQGNSA. V lost 2 bases to trimming and J lost 8 bases; unmatched junction nucleotides: 9. The CDR3 contains 15 residues. The CDR3 is CASSLQGQGVHEQFF. The CDR3 DNA is TGTGCCAGCAGCTTACAAGGGCAGGGGGTGCATGAGCAGTTCTTC.

The chain employs TRBV30 and TRBJ2-3; D call uncertain. V lost 5 bases and J 3 bases, leaving 15 bases between the germline ends. The CDR3 extends over 14 amino acids. CDR1 and CDR2 from the germline V gene are GTSNPN and SVGIG (reference sequence). The CDR3 region has the DNA TGTGCCTGGTGCTCGTGGGAAGGAACAGATACGCAGTATTTT. Protein: CAWCSWEGTDTQYF.

The chain is built from TRBV9 and TRBJ1-5; 7 bases map to TRBD1. This CDR3 is built from 16 residues. V was clipped by 4 bases and J by 3 bases; unmatched bases: 10. Germline V gene sequence: CDR1 SGDLS, CDR2 YYNGEE. DNA for the CDR3: TGTGCCAGCAGCCCAGGCGGGACAGACTTCAATCAGCCCCAGCATTTT. This translates into CASSPGGTDFNQPQHF.

This clonotype has just a few counts. The genes are TRBV28 and TRBJ2-7; possibly TRBD2 for D (6 bases). CDR3 size: 14 residues. Germline CDR1 and CDR2: MDHEN and SYDVKM. Trimming took 6 bases from V and 2 from J, leaving 14 bases between them. The CDR3 DNA is TGTGCCAGCAGGCTGGGCGGGAATACCTACGAGCAGTACTTC. It yields the protein CASRLGGNTYEQYF.

The sample holds a few counts of this clonotype. The chain has TRBV12-3 or TRBV12-4 and TRBJ2-1, with D perhaps TRBD2 (6 bases). Trimming stripped 6 bases from V and 9 bases from J, with 18 bases between. This CDR3 is 14 amino acids long. The CDR3 DNA reads TGTGCCAGCAGACGACTGGGCGGGCGGGGTGAGCAGTTCTTC. Translation: CASRRLGGRGEQFF.

The rearrangement uses TRBV20-1 and TRBJ2-5; 7 bases fit TRBD2. Germline CDR1 is DFQATT and CDR2 is SNEGSKA (reference sequence). There are 14 residues in the CDR3. V trimming: 4 bases; J trimming: 2 bases; junction bases outside the gene matches: 7. CDR3 in DNA: TGCAGTGCTAAAGGACTAGGGTTACAAGAGACCCAGTACTTC. This encodes CSAKGLGLQETQYF.

The CDR3 nucleotides are TGTGCCAGCAGCCAAAAGAACAATGAGCAGTTCTTC. It codes for CASSQKNNEQFF. The chain is built from TRBV4-2 and TRBJ2-1; D not resolved. This CDR3 contains 12 residues. The V end lost 2 bases, the J end lost 5 bases, and 4 bases lay between the germline ends. Looked up from germline, CDR1 is LGHNA and CDR2 is YNFKEQ.

This chain uses TRBV21-1 with TRBJ2-7; the DNA was not compared with TRBD1, the D call given in the table. TRBV21-1 counts as a pseudogene. The CDR3 has 15 amino acids. Here the CDR3 reads CASSDRDRVSYEQYV. The CDR3 DNA reads TGTGCCAGCAGCGACCGGGACAGGGTCTCCTACGAGCAGTACGTC.

This clonotype was observed a few times. The CDR3 DNA reads as TGCAGTGCTAGAGATACGACTAGCGGGCTAAAGACCCAGTACTTC. Translation: CSARDTTSGLKTQYF. This chain connects TRBV20-1 to TRBJ2-5; TRBD2 matches 10 bases. V was clipped by 0 bases and J by 6 bases; unmatched bases: 7. Per the germline V gene, CDR1 is DFQATT and CDR2 is SNEGSKA (reference sequence). The CDR3 totals 15 residues.

The genes are TRBV7-2 and TRBJ2-1, with D unclear. Germline loops: CDR1 SGHTA, CDR2 FQGNSA. CDR3 length: 16 amino acids. V dropped 0 bases and J dropped 0 bases, with 9 bases sitting between them. CDR3 loop: CASSLAWASSYNEQFF. CDR3 nucleotides: TGTGCCAGCAGCTTAGCATGGGCGAGCTCCTACAATGAGCAGTTCTTC.

In this sample, this clonotype turned up a few times. The rearrangement links TRBV20-1 to TRBJ2-1; 8 bases map to TRBD2. The germline V gene has CDR1 DFQATT and CDR2 SNEGSKA (reference sequence). The CDR3 spans 14 residues. Trimming at V came to 5 bases and at J to 2 bases, leaving 5 bases not matched to a gene. The CDR3 DNA is TGCAGTGCTCAAACTAGCGGAGCCTACAATGAGCAGTTCTTC. Protein product: CSAQTSGAYNEQFF.

This sequence joins TRBV29-1 and TRBJ2-5; D not certain. V lost 4 bases to trimming and J lost 2 bases, with 5 bases between them. Germline V gene lookup returns CDR1 SQVTM and CDR2 ANQGSEA. The CDR3 extends over 11 amino acids. In DNA form, the CDR3 reads TGCAGCGTTGGGCCGCAAGAGACCCAGTACTTC. It specifies CSVGPQETQYF.

This clonotype was observed many times. V gene TRBV28 combines with J gene TRBJ2-3, with 14 bases that match TRBD2. This CDR3 has 14 amino acids. Germline values: CDR1 MDHEN, CDR2 SYDVKM. V dropped 7 bases and J dropped 9; count of bases not matched to a gene: 6. Here the CDR3 DNA reads TGTGCCAGCATCCCGGGACTAGCGGGAGACACGCAGTATTTT. Protein: CASIPGLAGDTQYF.

The CDR3 DNA sequence: TGTGCCAGCAGCTCCCACCGGGGGCAAGAGACCCAGTACTTC. As protein: CASSSHRGQETQYF. The chain employs TRBV7-2 and TRBJ2-5, with D perhaps TRBD2 (6 bases). The germline CDR1 and CDR2 sequences are SGHTA and FQGNSA. This CDR3 comprises 14 residues. Trimming shortened V by 4 bases and J by 2 bases, and 11 bases separated the two germline ends.

V is TRBV20-1 and J is TRBJ2-2; TRBD1 aligns across 7 bases. The germline gives CDR1 DFQATT, CDR2 SNEGSKA (reference sequence). V lost 1 base and J lost 7; bases outside the gene matches: 6. The CDR3 is 14 residues long. CDR3: CSARVGTVGGELFF. As DNA, the CDR3 is TGCAGTGCTAGAGTTGGGACAGTCGGCGGGGAGCTGTTTTTT.

The chain has TRBV5-1 and TRBJ2-2; the match to TRBD1 covers 8 bases. CDR1 and CDR2 from the germline V gene are SGHRS and YFSETQ. V lost 5 bases to trimming and J lost 2 bases; unmatched junction nucleotides: 11. The CDR3 extends over 17 amino acids. As DNA, the CDR3 is TGCGCCAGCAGGAAAGGACAGGGACAAGCAAACACCGGGGAGCTGTTTTTT. As protein: CASRKGQGQANTGELFF.

The J gene is TRBJ2-5, the V gene TRBV20-1; 7 bases are shared with TRBD2. From germline, CDR1 is DFQATT and CDR2 SNEGSKA (reference sequence). Trimming cost V 6 bases and J 1 base; bases outside gene matches: 14. The CDR3 contains 16 residues. The CDR3 here is CSAGEFSGDLQETQYF. In DNA, the CDR3 is TGCAGTGCCGGAGAGTTCAGCGGGGACCTCCAAGAGACCCAGTACTTC.

This clonotype was observed once. The rearrangement joins TRBV30 to TRBJ1-1; D remains unclear. The CDR3 has 13 residues. Trimming removed 0 bases at V and 0 bases at J, with 5 bases between. CDR1 is GTSNPN, CDR2 SVGIG, per germline (reference sequence). The chain's CDR3 is CAWSVEVNTEAFF. CDR3 nucleotide sequence: TGTGCCTGGAGTGTAGAGGTGAACACTGAAGCTTTCTTT. Combining the CDR3 with reference TRBV30 and TRBJ1-1 gives the whole variable domain SQTIHQWPATLVQPVGSPLSLECTVEGTSNPNLYWYRQAAGRGLQLLFYSVGIGQISSEVPQNLSASRPQDRQFILSSKKLLLSDSGFYLCAWSVEVNTEAFFGQGTRLTVV.

This clonotype has a handful of counts. The chain has TRBV3-1 and TRBJ1-2; D is unresolved. V was trimmed by 4 bases and J by 7 bases, leaving 7 bases between them. The CDR3 covers 11 residues. Per the germline V gene, CDR1 is LGHDT and CDR2 is YNNKEL (reference sequence). CDR3: CASSPGRGYTF. CDR3 nucleotide sequence: TGTGCCAGCAGCCCCGGTCGTGGCTACACCTTC.

This chain joins TRBV27 and TRBJ1-5; D uncertain. Per the germline V gene, CDR1 is MNHEY and CDR2 is SMNVEV (reference sequence). The CDR3 extends over 13 amino acids. The germline V and J ends were trimmed by 0 bases and 7 bases, with 7 bases remaining between them. The CDR3 bases are TGTGCCAGCAGTTTATCTTGGTCCCAGCCCCAGCATTTT. Its translation: CASSLSWSQPQHF.